Listed below are T cell receptor beta chains from one sample, sequenced in a study of glioma-infiltrating T cells. TCRdb re-called the multiplex PCR reads through MiXCR, storing one row per CDR3 protein. The sample consists of tens of thousands of distinct CDR3 sequences, 23% of them appearing once. The sequenced sample consisted of glioma tissue, nonneoplastic brain tissue, or PBMCs (not recorded which). The receptors here all came from a human donor with low-grade glioma or glioblastoma, undergoing nonglioma brain surgery, or in good health (not recorded which). Both conserved end residues are part of each CDR3. D genes are given only for firm matches. Expanded clones are given a class, and other clones once, few, many or no size at all.

len	v_gene	j_gene	d_gene	abundance	CDR3nt	CDR3aa
12	TRBV10-2	TRBJ1-1	.	few	TGCGCCAGCACTTCAGGGAACACTGAAGCTTTCTTT	CASTSGNTEAFF
16	TRBV7-2	TRBJ2-5	TRBD1	many	TGTGCCAGCAGCTCATCCGGGACAGTTATCCAAGAGACCCAGTACTTC	CASSSSGTVIQETQYF
15	TRBV19	TRBJ1-6	.	.	TGTGCCAGTAGTACGTCTCACAGGATGGAATCACCCCTCCACTTT	CASSTSHRMESPLHF
12	TRBV20-1	TRBJ2-3	.	medium-sized	TGCAGTGCCGGATTCGACGCAGATACGCAGTATTTT	CSAGFDADTQYF
16	TRBV11-1	TRBJ2-1	TRBD1	many	TGTGCCAGCAGCTCGCCCTCGACAGGGGCGCGGAATGAGCAGTTCTTC	CASSSPSTGARNEQFF
16	TRBV6-1	TRBJ2-2	.	many	TGTGCCAGCACCATAAGCAAGATTTTCTACACCGGGGAGCTGTTTTTT	CASTISKIFYTGELFF
17	TRBV12-3/TRBV12-4	TRBJ1-1	.	few	TGTGCCAGCAGTTTAGTATCGGGGGCCGGGATGAGGACTGAAGCTTTCTTT	CASSLVSGAGMRTEAFF
12	TRBV20-1	TRBJ2-3	TRBD1	.	TGCAGTGCAAGGACAGGGGCGGGTACGCAGTATTTT	CSARTGAGTQYF
14	TRBV10-3	TRBJ2-7	TRBD1	many	TGTGCCATCAGGAGGACAGGGTCTACCTACGAGCAGTACTTC	CAIRRTGSTYEQYF
12	TRBV28	TRBJ1-1	.	many	TGTGCCAGCAGGGCTTGGAGCACTGAAGCTTTCTTT	CASRAWSTEAFF
13	TRBV7-9	TRBJ2-7	.	few	TGTGCCAGCAGCTTACTATTAACCTACGAGCAGTACTTC	CASSLLLTYEQYF
14	TRBV6-5	TRBJ1-2	.	many	TGTGCCAGCAGTTACGGGGATTCTAACTATGGCTACACCTTC	CASSYGDSNYGYTF
16	TRBV6-6	TRBJ1-3	.	many	TGTGCCAGCAGTTACTCGGGCATCTCCTCTGGAAACACCATATATTTT	CASSYSGISSGNTIYF
18	TRBV19	TRBJ2-1	.	.	TGTGCCAGTAGTATGGTTCGCGAGTCCGGCGGTACCTACAATGAGCAGTTGTTC	CASSMVRESGGTYNEQLF
14	TRBV12-3/TRBV12-4	TRBJ1-5	.	.	TGTGCCAGCAGCATTGACGTAAGCAATCAGCCCCAGCATTTT	CASSIDVSNQPQHF
15	TRBV4-1	TRBJ1-5	TRBD1	many	TGCGCCAGCAGCCAAGGGGACAGGGCCCATCAGCCCCAGCATTTT	CASSQGDRAHQPQHF
14	TRBV3-1	TRBJ2-1	.	.	TGTACCAGCAGCCAAGCACTAGGAATGGGGGTGCAGTTCTTC	CTSSQALGMGVQFF
14	TRBV5-1	TRBJ2-3	.	.	TGCGCCAGCAGAAATCAGGGAAGCACAGATACGCAGTATTTT	CASRNQGSTDTQYF
14	TRBV6-1	TRBJ2-1	.	many	TGTGCCAGCAAATCGGGGCTTAATCTCAATGAGCAGTTCTTC	CASKSGLNLNEQFF
13	TRBV28	TRBJ1-6	.	medium-sized	TGTGCCAGCGGCAGGACCTATAATTCACCCCTCCACTTT	CASGRTYNSPLHF
12	TRBV2	TRBJ1-5	.	.	TGTGCCAGCAGTGAGGGGAATCAGACCCAGCATTTT	CASSEGNQTQHF
15	TRBV27	TRBJ2-1	TRBD2	many	TGTGCCAGCAGTTTACGAGCGGGGGGGCCAGAAGAGCAGTTCTTC	CASSLRAGGPEEQFF
15	TRBV19	TRBJ2-7	TRBD1	few	TGTGCCAGTAGTAAGGACAGGGGCCTTTCCTACGAGCAGTACTTC	CASSKDRGLSYEQYF
14	TRBV12-3/TRBV12-4	TRBJ1-2	TRBD1	few	TGTGCCAGCAGTTCACAGGGGCGAACCTATGGCTACACCTTC	CASSSQGRTYGYTF
15	TRBV6-1	TRBJ2-5	TRBD1	many	TGTGCCAGCAGTCCCGCCGGGACAGGGCGAGAGACCCAGTACTTC	CASSPAGTGRETQYF
14	TRBV6-6	TRBJ2-5	.	many	TGTGCCAGCAGTTACTCCGACAGGCAAGAGACCCAGTACTTC	CASSYSDRQETQYF
13	TRBV6-1	TRBJ2-3	.	many	TGTGCCAGCAGACTTACTCTTACAGATACGCAGTATTTT	CASRLTLTDTQYF
17	TRBV3-1	TRBJ1-2	.	.	TGTGCCAGCAGCCAAGTTCCCTCTACAGGGACTAACTATGGCTACACCTTC	CASSQVPSTGTNYGYTF
15	TRBV7-6	TRBJ2-6	.	many	TGTGCCAGCAGCTTAAAGGAAACTGGGGCCAACGTCCTGACTTTC	CASSLKETGANVLTF
15	TRBV2	TRBJ2-5	.	many	TGTGCCAGCAGGATAGACATGGCGTTGCGAGAGACCCAGTACTTC	CASRIDMALRETQYF
15	TRBV2	TRBJ1-5	TRBD1	many	TGTGCCAGCAGTGGCATGACAGGGCCCAATCAGCCCCAGCATTTT	CASSGMTGPNQPQHF
14	TRBV7-2	TRBJ2-7	TRBD1	many	TGTGCCAGCAGCCTAACGACAGGGGGCAGCGAGCAGTACTTC	CASSLTTGGSEQYF
14	TRBV11-2	TRBJ2-5	TRBD1	few	TGTGCCAGCAGCCTGGGACAGGGGCGCGAGACCCAGTACTTC	CASSLGQGRETQYF
15	TRBV29-1	TRBJ2-3	TRBD2	many	TGCAGCGTTGAAGCCGGGACTAGCGGCACAGATACGCAGTATTTT	CSVEAGTSGTDTQYF
15	TRBV12-3/TRBV12-4	TRBJ2-3	TRBD2	many	TGTGCCAGCAGTTTAGGGGACTACTTCACAGATACGCAGTATTTT	CASSLGDYFTDTQYF
15	TRBV20-1	TRBJ2-5	.	many	TGCAGTGCTAGAGGAGCGAGAAGCGCCGGGGAGACCCAGTACTTC	CSARGARSAGETQYF
15	TRBV4-2	TRBJ2-5	.	many	TGTGCCAGCAGCCAAGAGACTCAATTCCAAGAGACCCAGTACTTC	CASSQETQFQETQYF
13	TRBV12-3/TRBV12-4	TRBJ1-1	.	many	TGTGCCAGCAGTTTGGGGGGTCGACTTGAAGCTTTCTTT	CASSLGGRLEAFF
15	TRBV29-1	TRBJ2-7	TRBD2	.	TGCAGCGTTGTAGGTCCTAGCGGGCTCTCCTACGAGCAGTACTTC	CSVVGPSGLSYEQYF
14	TRBV20-1	TRBJ1-6	TRBD1	many	TGCAGTGCTCAAAAAAGACAGGGGAATTCACCCCTCCACTTT	CSAQKRQGNSPLHF
11	TRBV3-1	TRBJ1-2	.	.	TGTGCCAGCAGCCAACAGTATGTCTACACCTTC	CASSQQYVYTF
15	TRBV28	TRBJ2-1	.	.	TGTGCCAGCGCAACTGGGGATAACGGGAACAATGAGCAGTTCTTC	CASATGDNGNNEQFF
15	TRBV4-1	TRBJ2-3	.	.	TGCGCCAGCAGCCGGAAGCCGGGACTCACAGATACGCAGTATTTT	CASSRKPGLTDTQYF
15	TRBV4-2	TRBJ2-5	.	few	TGTGCCAGCAGCCAAGTGCAGGGGCGCATAGAGACCCAGTACTTC	CASSQVQGRIETQYF
15	TRBV25-1	TRBJ2-3	TRBD1	many	TGTGCCAGCAGTGCACCGGGACAGGGTACAGATACGCAGTATTTT	CASSAPGQGTDTQYF
14	TRBV27	TRBJ2-7	.	many	TGTGCCAGCAGTTTGACTAGTTGGGCTTACGAGCAGTACTTC	CASSLTSWAYEQYF
15	TRBV7-8	TRBJ2-1	TRBD1	many	TGTGCCAGCAGCAGCAGGACAGGGGGCGTGGGTGAGCAGTTCTTC	CASSSRTGGVGEQFF
13	TRBV6-2/TRBV6-3	TRBJ2-6	.	many	TGTGCCAGCAGCGATACTGGGGCCAACGTCCTGACTTTC	CASSDTGANVLTF
15	TRBV7-6	TRBJ2-5	TRBD2	many	TGTGCCAGCAGCTTTAGCGGGCCGACCCAAGAGACCCAGTACTTC	CASSFSGPTQETQYF
15	TRBV15	TRBJ2-5	.	many	TGTGCCACCAGCAGAGATTATGGGGACGGTGAGACCCAGTACTTC	CATSRDYGDGETQYF
15	TRBV2	TRBJ1-5	.	many	TGTGCCAGCAGTGACCCAAACAGGCTAGATCAGCCCCAGCATTTT	CASSDPNRLDQPQHF
15	TRBV20-1	TRBJ2-3	TRBD2	many	TGCAGTGCTCTCAGTCCCGGGACTAGCGTCAGTACGCAGTATTTT	CSALSPGTSVSTQYF
13	TRBV5-1	TRBJ1-2	.	.	TGCGCCAGCAGCTTCGGGGACGACTATGGCTACACCTTC	CASSFGDDYGYTF
14	TRBV5-1	TRBJ2-7	TRBD1	few	TGCGCCAGCAGCTTACCGGGACAGGGAGGGGAGCAGTACTTC	CASSLPGQGGEQYF
11	TRBV27	TRBJ2-1	.	.	TGTGTTAGCAGCTTCGGGTATGAGCAGTTCTTC	CVSSFGYEQFF